Presented here are 3 T cell receptor beta chains from one specimen sequenced in a study of CXCR3-negative and CXCR3-positive naive CD8 T cells. The libraries of TRB cDNA were prepared using 5' RACE with UMI labels. TCRdb reanalyzed the 5' RACE reads and collapses them to one entry per CDR3 protein, without DNA. This sample's table has over 45,000 distinct CDR3 sequences. The sample taken for sequencing was memory CD8+ T cells from blood. The source is a human donor in good health. Some clones in this sample may be carry-over from other donors' samples.

This chain uses TRBV5-1 with TRBJ2-1. The CDR3 extends over 13 amino acids. Looked up from germline, CDR1 is SGHRS and CDR2 is YFSETQ. The CDR3 loop is CASRPAEGNEQFF. Full variable domain (missing parts from reference TRBV5-1 and TRBJ2-1): KAGVTQTPRYLIKTRGQQVTLSCSPISGHRSVSWYQQTPGQGLQFLFEYFSETQRNKGNFPGRFSGRQFSNSRSEMNVSTLELGDSALYLCASRPAEGNEQFFGPGTRLTVL.

This chain uses TRBV9 with TRBJ2-1. The germline V gene encodes CDR1 SGDLS and CDR2 YYNGEE. This CDR3 is 13 amino acids long. CDR3 region: CASSMANHNEQFF. Full variable domain (missing parts from reference TRBV9 and TRBJ2-1): DSGVTQTPKHLITATGQRVTLRCSPRSGDLSVYWYQQSLDQGLQFLIQYYNGEERAKGNILERFSAQQFPDLHSELNLSSLELGDSALYFCASSMANHNEQFFGPGTRLTVL.

The chain carries TRBV20-1 and TRBJ2-1; TCRdb reports TRBD2, a call that lacks DNA to check it against. CDR1 and CDR2 (germline): DFQATT, SNEGSKA (reference sequence). This CDR3 is 15 amino acids long. The CDR3 here is CSAKNLAGVDNEQFF.